The entry below describes one T cell receptor (beta chain). Antigen unknown. TCRdb called the reads again in MiXCR, with one record for every CDR3 protein. The sample yields about 220,000 distinct CDR3 sequences, about 39% seen once. The sample belongs to a study of T cell repertoires in cytomegalovirus infection. Across the study: Matching HLA type, along with CMV infection, was indicated by public TCR beta signatures.

From germline, CDR1 is SGDLS and CDR2 YYNGEE. Trimming removed 0 bases from V and 2 bases from J, with 9 bases in between. CDR3 size: 15 residues. Study results and caveats: HLA-C-restricted TCR beta clonotypes specific for CMV led the ex vivo response.

The sequencing used CD8+ T cells from cultured PBMCs, collected from culture after CMV antigen stimulation. The rearrangement links TRBV9 to TRBJ1-3; weak D call: TRBD1 (5 bases). The sequence was obtained from a human donor in good health (CMV status not recorded). Some clones in this sample may be carry-over from other donors' samples. CDR3 coding DNA: TGTGCCAGCAGCGTAGAAGGCAGGGCTGGAAACACCATATATTTT. This codes for CASSVEGRAGNTIYF. Together with reference TRBV9 and TRBJ1-3, the CDR3 gives the full variable domain: DSGVTQTPKHLITATGQRVTLRCSPRSGDLSVYWYQQSLDQGLQFLIQYYNGEERAKGNILERFSAQQFPDLHSELNLSSLELGDSALYFCASSVEGRAGNTIYFGEGSWLTVV.